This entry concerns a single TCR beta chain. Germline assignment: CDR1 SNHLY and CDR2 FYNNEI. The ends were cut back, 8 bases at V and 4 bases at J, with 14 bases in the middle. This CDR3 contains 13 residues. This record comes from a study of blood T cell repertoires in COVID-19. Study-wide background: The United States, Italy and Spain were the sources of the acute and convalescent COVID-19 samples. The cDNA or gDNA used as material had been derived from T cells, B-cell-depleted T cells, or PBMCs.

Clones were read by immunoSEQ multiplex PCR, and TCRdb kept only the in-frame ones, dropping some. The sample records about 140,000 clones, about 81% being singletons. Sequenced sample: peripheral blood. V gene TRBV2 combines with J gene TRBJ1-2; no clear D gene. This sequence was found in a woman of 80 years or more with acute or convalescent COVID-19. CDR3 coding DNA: TGTGCCAGCTCCCGGGAGCGTGTCTATGGCTACACCTTC. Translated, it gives CASSRERVYGYTF.